This is a list of T cell receptor beta chains from one sample in a study of CD8+ T cells in alopecia areata. Sequencing was performed with immunoSEQ multiplex PCR; in TCRdb, only in-frame clones are kept and a portion is missing. The table records around 140,000 clones, 51% of them present only once. The starting material was CD4+ T cells sorted from blood, obtained at week 0. Receptors were obtained from a human donor with alopecia areata. The CDR3 runs from the conserved cysteine through the conserved F or W. Each record gives: CDR3 DNA, CDR3 protein, J gene, clone size, CDR3 length, V gene, D gene. The D gene is left open where the match is weak. Rows may omit the clone size; those that give it use once, few, many or a size class.

DNA: TGTGCCAGCAGCTACGTAGCGGGAGCGGGGTCCGAGCAGTACTTC; CDR3: CASSYVAGAGSEQYF; J: TRBJ2-7; size: -; length: 15; V: TRBV7-2; D: TRBD2
DNA: TGCAGCGTTGAGGGACAGGGATCGGGCTACACCTTC; CDR3: CSVEGQGSGYTF; J: TRBJ1-2; size: -; length: 12; V: TRBV29-1; D: TRBD1
DNA: TGTGCCAGCAGCCCACTCTCGGAGCATCAGCCCCAGCATTTT; CDR3: CASSPLSEHQPQHF; J: TRBJ1-5; size: -; length: 14; V: TRBV9; D: -
DNA: TGTGCCAGCAGCCCGGGACAGGGGGCCTACGAGCAGTACTTC; CDR3: CASSPGQGAYEQYF; J: TRBJ2-7; size: -; length: 14; V: TRBV2; D: TRBD1
DNA: TGTGCCAGCAGCTTAGCGCTAGGCCAGCATGAGCAGTTCTTC; CDR3: CASSLALGQHEQFF; J: TRBJ2-1; size: few; length: 14; V: TRBV7-8; D: -
DNA: TGTGCCAGCAGTTACGGGCAACAGACCCAGTACTTC; CDR3: CASSYGQQTQYF; J: TRBJ2-5; size: few; length: 12; V: TRBV6-5; D: -
DNA: TGTGCCAGCAGCGGACAGCGCGGGGAGACCCAGTACTTC; CDR3: CASSGQRGETQYF; J: TRBJ2-5; size: -; length: 13; V: TRBV6-1; D: -
DNA: TGTGCCACCAGCACATACATAGCGGGAGGTGGAGAGACCCAGTACTTC; CDR3: CATSTYIAGGGETQYF; J: TRBJ2-5; size: -; length: 16; V: TRBV15; D: TRBD2
DNA: TGTGCCAGCAGCCGGACTAGCGGGAGGGCCGGGACGCAGTATTTT; CDR3: CASSRTSGRAGTQYF; J: TRBJ2-3; size: -; length: 15; V: TRBV9; D: TRBD2
DNA: TGCAGCGTTGACAGGAGAAACACTGAAGCTTTCTTT; CDR3: CSVDRRNTEAFF; J: TRBJ1-1; size: -; length: 12; V: TRBV29-1; D: -
DNA: TGTGCCAGCAGTTTTAACGGGAGGGCCTATGAGCAGTACTTC; CDR3: CASSFNGRAYEQYF; J: TRBJ2-7; size: -; length: 14; V: TRBV27; D: TRBD2
DNA: TGTGCCAGCAGTTCACCGGGACTAGCGGACTACGAGCAGTACTTC; CDR3: CASSSPGLADYEQYF; J: TRBJ2-7; size: -; length: 15; V: TRBV28; D: TRBD2
DNA: TGTGCCAGCAGCCCTCGGGGTGGGCAGTTCTTC; CDR3: CASSPRGGQFF; J: TRBJ2-1; size: -; length: 11; V: TRBV6-5; D: -
DNA: TGTGCCAGCAGCCCGCTGGGACAGCCGTCCTACAATGAGCAGTTCTTC; CDR3: CASSPLGQPSYNEQFF; J: TRBJ2-1; size: few; length: 16; V: TRBV7-8; D: TRBD1
DNA: TGCAGCGTTGACGCGCTTGCGGGAGGGATCACAGATACGCAGTATTTT; CDR3: CSVDALAGGITDTQYF; J: TRBJ2-3; size: -; length: 16; V: TRBV29-1; D: TRBD2
DNA: TGTGCCAGCAGCTTATCGGGGGGCCAGCCCCAGCATTTT; CDR3: CASSLSGGQPQHF; J: TRBJ1-5; size: few; length: 13; V: TRBV7-2; D: -
DNA: TGTGCCAGCAGTCCCGGAACAATGGGCAAAAACATTCAGTACTTC; CDR3: CASSPGTMGKNIQYF; J: TRBJ2-4; size: few; length: 15; V: TRBV6-1; D: -
DNA: TGTGCCTGGAGTGTTTGGGACAGCTACTACAATGAGCAGTTCTTC; CDR3: CAWSVWDSYYNEQFF; J: TRBJ2-1; size: few; length: 15; V: TRBV30; D: TRBD1
DNA: TGCAGCGTTGAGGGGACAGGGGGCAATGAGCAGTTCTTC; CDR3: CSVEGTGGNEQFF; J: TRBJ2-1; size: -; length: 13; V: TRBV29-1; D: TRBD1
DNA: TGTGCCAGCAGTTTACGATTCGACAGACCCTACGAGCAGTACTTC; CDR3: CASSLRFDRPYEQYF; J: TRBJ2-7; size: few; length: 15; V: TRBV27; D: -
DNA: TGTGCCAGCAGCCAAGATTGGGGAGGCTATGGCTACACCTTC; CDR3: CASSQDWGGYGYTF; J: TRBJ1-2; size: -; length: 14; V: TRBV14; D: -
DNA: TGCAGCGTTGGCCACAGGGAGGGAGATACGCAGTATTTT; CDR3: CSVGHREGDTQYF; J: TRBJ2-3; size: -; length: 13; V: TRBV29-1; D: -
DNA: TGTGCCTGGCCGTACAGGGTTGGATTGAATGGCTACACCTTC; CDR3: CAWPYRVGLNGYTF; J: TRBJ1-2; size: -; length: 14; V: TRBV30; D: -
DNA: TGTGCCAGCAGTGAAAGGAGAACAGGGGGCCTTAACTATGGCTACACCTTC; CDR3: CASSERRTGGLNYGYTF; J: TRBJ1-2; size: few; length: 17; V: TRBV2; D: TRBD1
DNA: TGTGCCAGCAGCTACGTTACCGACTTTCAGCCTGAAGCTTTCTTT; CDR3: CASSYVTDFQPEAFF; J: TRBJ1-1; size: few; length: 15; V: TRBV7-2; D: -
DNA: TGTGCCAGCAGCACACTCATTACAGGGGGCAAAAACATTCAGTACTTC; CDR3: CASSTLITGGKNIQYF; J: TRBJ2-4; size: once; length: 16; V: TRBV7-2; D: TRBD1
DNA: TGTGCCAGCAGCTTAATAGGACAGGGCACAGATACGCAGTATTTT; CDR3: CASSLIGQGTDTQYF; J: TRBJ2-3; size: -; length: 15; V: TRBV7-3; D: TRBD1
DNA: TGTGCCTGGAGTGGCCTCAATGAGCAGTTCTTC; CDR3: CAWSGLNEQFF; J: TRBJ2-1; size: -; length: 11; V: TRBV30; D: -
DNA: TGTGCCAGCAGCTTAAGTGGGAATCAGCCCCAGCATTTT; CDR3: CASSLSGNQPQHF; J: TRBJ1-5; size: once; length: 13; V: TRBV7-2; D: -
DNA: TGTGCCAGCTCACCGGCCAGGGGAGCTAACTATGGCTACACCTTC; CDR3: CASSPARGANYGYTF; J: TRBJ1-2; size: -; length: 15; V: TRBV18; D: -
DNA: TGTGCCAGCAGCGTAGGGGCTAGCGGGAGCTACGAGCAGTACTTC; CDR3: CASSVGASGSYEQYF; J: TRBJ2-7; size: -; length: 15; V: TRBV9; D: TRBD2
DNA: TGTGCCAGCAGCCCCGAGACTAGCCTCAATGAGCAGTTCTTC; CDR3: CASSPETSLNEQFF; J: TRBJ2-1; size: -; length: 14; V: TRBV4-2; D: TRBD2
DNA: TGCGCCAGCAGCTTGAGGACAATCAATGAGCAGTTCTTC; CDR3: CASSLRTINEQFF; J: TRBJ2-1; size: -; length: 13; V: TRBV5-1; D: -
DNA: TGCAGCGTTGGGGCAGGGCAAACCTACGAGCAGTACTTC; CDR3: CSVGAGQTYEQYF; J: TRBJ2-7; size: -; length: 13; V: TRBV29-1; D: -
DNA: TGCAGCGCCCGGACCTCTGGGGCCAACGTCCTGACTTTC; CDR3: CSARTSGANVLTF; J: TRBJ2-6; size: -; length: 13; V: TRBV29-1; D: -
DNA: TGTGCCAGCAGCCCCTCGACTAGTCCCGAGCAGTACTTC; CDR3: CASSPSTSPEQYF; J: TRBJ2-7; size: -; length: 13; V: TRBV9; D: -
DNA: TGTGCCTGGAGTGTACGTTCCGGGAGAGGGGATACGCAGTATTTT; CDR3: CAWSVRSGRGDTQYF; J: TRBJ2-3; size: -; length: 15; V: TRBV30; D: -
DNA: TGCAGCGTGGCTCGGACAGTGGGGAACACTGAAGCTTTCTTT; CDR3: CSVARTVGNTEAFF; J: TRBJ1-1; size: -; length: 14; V: TRBV29-1; D: -
DNA: TGTGCCAGCGGATCTTCAGGGGGCAGCTACACCTTC; CDR3: CASGSSGGSYTF; J: TRBJ1-2; size: few; length: 12; V: TRBV25-1; D: TRBD1
DNA: TGTGCCAGCAGTTACCACGCCGGGGACCTCTATGGCTACACCTTC; CDR3: CASSYHAGDLYGYTF; J: TRBJ1-2; size: -; length: 15; V: TRBV6-5; D: -
DNA: TGCAGCGTTGGTGGAGAGCAGCCCCAGCATTTT; CDR3: CSVGGEQPQHF; J: TRBJ1-5; size: -; length: 11; V: TRBV29-1; D: -
DNA: TGTGCCAGCAGCATATTGGGAGCCTACGAGCAGTACTTC; CDR3: CASSILGAYEQYF; J: TRBJ2-7; size: -; length: 13; V: TRBV28; D: -